These T cell receptor beta chains were read from a single sample in a study of CD8 T cells in ankylosing spondylitis. TCRdb re-called the 5' RACE reads through MiXCR, storing one row per CDR3 protein. The sample consists of 200,000 to 250,000 distinct CDR3 sequences, approximately 30% of them appearing once. The sequenced material came from blood, either unsorted or a sorted T cell fraction (not recorded which). All receptors come from a male donor with ankylosing spondylitis or in good health (not recorded which). Each CDR3 is given with its conserved first and last residue. Each record gives: J gene, V gene, clone size, D gene, CDR3 protein, CDR3 DNA. The D gene is left open where the match is weak. For some rows the clone size is stated as once, few or many, or as a class when expanded; others skip it.

J gene: TRBJ1-1; V gene: TRBV29-1; clone size: .; D gene: TRBD1; CDR3 protein: CSGRGRMNTEAFF; CDR3 DNA: TGCAGCGGCAGGGGGCGGATGAACACTGAAGCTTTCTTT
J gene: TRBJ2-7; V gene: TRBV6-6; clone size: few; D gene: .; CDR3 protein: CASSYSTVQYF; CDR3 DNA: TGTGCCAGCAGTTACTCGACAGTGCAGTACTTC
J gene: TRBJ2-1; V gene: TRBV12-3/TRBV12-4; clone size: .; D gene: TRBD2; CDR3 protein: CASILGLAGGYNEQFF; CDR3 DNA: TGTGCCAGCATTCTCGGACTAGCGGGGGGATACAATGAGCAGTTCTTC
J gene: TRBJ1-1; V gene: TRBV6-9; clone size: .; D gene: .; CDR3 protein: CASSSVPGRVGTEAFF; CDR3 DNA: TGTGCCAGCAGTTCGGTGCCGGGGAGAGTTGGTACTGAAGCTTTCTTT
J gene: TRBJ1-1; V gene: TRBV28; clone size: .; D gene: .; CDR3 protein: CASSLSLRKTEAFF; CDR3 DNA: TGTGCCAGCAGTTTATCTCTGAGGAAGACTGAAGCTTTCTTT
J gene: TRBJ2-5; V gene: TRBV5-5; clone size: .; D gene: TRBD1; CDR3 protein: CASSRQGVPQETQYF; CDR3 DNA: TGTGCCAGCAGTCGTCAGGGGGTTCCCCAAGAGACCCAGTACTTC
J gene: TRBJ1-2; V gene: TRBV29-1; clone size: few; D gene: .; CDR3 protein: CSARQNGYTF; CDR3 DNA: TGCAGCGCCAGACAAAATGGCTACACCTTC
J gene: TRBJ2-5; V gene: TRBV6-1; clone size: few; D gene: .; CDR3 protein: CASTTTPPETQYF; CDR3 DNA: TGTGCCAGCACCACTACCCCCCCTGAGACCCAGTACTTC
J gene: TRBJ2-7; V gene: TRBV12-3/TRBV12-4; clone size: few; D gene: .; CDR3 protein: CASSLAGGRTYEQYF; CDR3 DNA: TGTGCCAGCAGTTTAGCTGGGGGACGAACCTACGAGCAGTACTTC
J gene: TRBJ2-7; V gene: TRBV4-1; clone size: once; D gene: TRBD1; CDR3 protein: CASSQTPGQLYEQYF; CDR3 DNA: TGCGCCAGCAGCCAAACCCCGGGACAGCTTTACGAGCAGTACTTC
J gene: TRBJ2-5; V gene: TRBV20-1; clone size: many; D gene: TRBD2; CDR3 protein: CSARDSSGGQTQYF; CDR3 DNA: TGCAGTGCTAGAGACTCCAGCGGGGGGCAGACCCAGTACTTC
J gene: TRBJ2-6; V gene: TRBV11-2; clone size: .; D gene: TRBD1; CDR3 protein: CASSFPGGAITGANVLTF; CDR3 DNA: TGTGCCAGCAGCTTTCCAGGGGGCGCGATCACTGGGGCCAACGTCCTGACTTTC
J gene: TRBJ2-1; V gene: TRBV10-3; clone size: few; D gene: TRBD1; CDR3 protein: CATRQGRNEQFF; CDR3 DNA: TGTGCCACCCGACAGGGGAGGAATGAGCAGTTCTTC
J gene: TRBJ2-2; V gene: TRBV20-1; clone size: few; D gene: TRBD1; CDR3 protein: CSARDRRNTGELFF; CDR3 DNA: TGCAGTGCTAGGGACAGGCGGAACACCGGGGAGCTGTTTTTT
J gene: TRBJ1-2; V gene: TRBV9; clone size: few; D gene: .; CDR3 protein: CASSVAQGPDTNYGYTF; CDR3 DNA: TGTGCCAGCAGCGTAGCTCAAGGGCCAGATACCAACTATGGCTACACCTTC
J gene: TRBJ2-1; V gene: TRBV20-1; clone size: .; D gene: .; CDR3 protein: CSARVQQFF; CDR3 DNA: TGCAGTGCTAGAGTTCAGCAGTTCTTC
J gene: TRBJ2-2; V gene: TRBV12-3/TRBV12-4; clone size: few; D gene: TRBD2; CDR3 protein: CASSGWERGLGGELFF; CDR3 DNA: TGTGCCAGCAGCGGATGGGAGCGGGGACTTGGCGGGGAGCTGTTTTTT
J gene: TRBJ1-3; V gene: TRBV18; clone size: .; D gene: .; CDR3 protein: CASSPDTLSGNTIYF; CDR3 DNA: TGTGCCAGCTCACCTGACACTCTCTCTGGAAACACCATATATTTT
J gene: TRBJ2-2; V gene: TRBV7-9; clone size: .; D gene: TRBD2; CDR3 protein: CASRQLATAGTGELFF; CDR3 DNA: TGTGCCAGCAGACAACTAGCGACCGCGGGCACCGGGGAGCTGTTTTTT
J gene: TRBJ1-2; V gene: TRBV20-1; clone size: .; D gene: .; CDR3 protein: CSARGPAGYTF; CDR3 DNA: TGCAGTGCTAGAGGTCCCGCCGGCTACACCTTC
J gene: TRBJ2-7; V gene: TRBV25-1; clone size: .; D gene: .; CDR3 protein: CASSPGGPREQYF; CDR3 DNA: TGTGCCAGCAGTCCAGGCGGCCCTCGGGAGCAGTACTTC
J gene: TRBJ2-7; V gene: TRBV28; clone size: once; D gene: .; CDR3 protein: CASSSTRSWEQYF; CDR3 DNA: TGTGCCAGCAGTTCGACAAGATCCTGGGAGCAGTACTTC
J gene: TRBJ2-7; V gene: TRBV5-5; clone size: .; D gene: .; CDR3 protein: CASSFGRGSYEQYF; CDR3 DNA: TGTGCCAGCAGCTTTGGCAGAGGATCCTACGAGCAGTACTTC
J gene: TRBJ2-5; V gene: TRBV20-1; clone size: .; D gene: .; CDR3 protein: CSARVWGQETQYF; CDR3 DNA: TGCAGTGCTAGAGTGTGGGGACAAGAGACCCAGTACTTC